The rows below give T cell receptor beta chains drawn from one sample of a study of T-cell reconstitution after alpha-beta-depleted transplantation in children. TCRdb called the PCR reads again in MiXCR, with one record for every CDR3 protein. The repertoire holds hundreds of thousands of distinct CDR3 sequences, under 20% seen once, with approximately 44% in the top ten. Specimen: PBMCs, mostly from graft donor cells, collected 360 days after TCRalphabeta/CD19-depleted stem cell transplant. These receptors were collected from a male patient between 2 and 9 years old who had a stem cell transplant for acute lymphoblastic leukemia, so the T cells may come from the graft donor. The CDR3 runs from the conserved cysteine through the conserved F or W. Each record gives: J gene, V gene, CDR3 protein.

TRBJ2-3 TRBV7-3 CASSLRGRDTQYF
TRBJ2-1 TRBV11-2 CASSRSQGVYNEQFF
TRBJ2-3 TRBV7-9 CASSFLGPDTQYF
TRBJ2-5 TRBV20-1 CSARTPGQETQYF
TRBJ2-2 TRBV6-2/TRBV6-3 CASSGRIGGPAAGELFF
TRBJ2-5 TRBV15 CATSSRFTGYQETQYF
TRBJ2-7 TRBV4-3 CASSQEWGNSLRRYF
TRBJ2-1 TRBV5-1 CASRTSGISYNEQFF
TRBJ2-1 TRBV20-1 CSASLPGQGDNEQFF
TRBJ2-5 TRBV5-1 CASSWRTSGNLETQYF
TRBJ2-1 TRBV28 CASLGVEQFF
TRBJ1-2 TRBV27 CASSFWGQGHNGYTF
TRBJ2-1 TRBV7-9 CASSSGGPSYNEQFF
TRBJ2-1 TRBV5-1 CASSLSFSGYEQFF
TRBJ2-1 TRBV18 CASSPYLNNEQFF
TRBJ2-2 TRBV5-1 CASSLAGHSLPTGELFF
TRBJ2-1 TRBV6-5 CASSYPWTSGYNEQFF
TRBJ2-5 TRBV29-1 CSVRLAGGRQETQYF
TRBJ1-4 TRBV12-3/TRBV12-4 CASTPREGEKLFF
TRBJ2-3 TRBV29-1 CSVVRRFTDTQYF
TRBJ2-7 TRBV11-2 CASSLTDSRGEQYF
TRBJ2-7 TRBV6-2/TRBV6-3 CASKSASPSYEQYF
TRBJ2-7 TRBV7-9 CASSLSAPSYEQYF
TRBJ2-5 TRBV24-1 CATSDFTGTQYF
TRBJ2-7 TRBV3-1 CASSRQGSYEQYF
TRBJ2-3 TRBV12-3/TRBV12-4 CASSFWGSSRTDTQYF
TRBJ2-3 TRBV5-1 CASSYISGRGTDTQYF
TRBJ2-1 TRBV4-1 CASSNPARDGGNEQFF
TRBJ2-1 TRBV12-3/TRBV12-4 CASSSVFVGTDDDDYNEQFF
TRBJ1-3 TRBV3-1 CASSQDYRIGNTIYF
TRBJ1-4 TRBV18 CASSPLTGQANEKLFF
TRBJ2-1 TRBV11-2 CASSLDRTSGKGNEQFF
TRBJ2-3 TRBV11-1 CASSHAGLAGTDTQYF
TRBJ2-3 TRBV5-1 CASSLGTSKDTQYF
TRBJ2-7 TRBV3-1 CASSQGALEQYF
TRBJ2-2 TRBV20-1 CSGTSGIVGELFF
TRBJ2-7 TRBV27 CASSSGPTILNYEQYF
TRBJ2-4 TRBV28 CASSLAGRAKNIQYF
TRBJ2-7 TRBV24-1 CATSDPDRGAYEQYF
TRBJ2-7 TRBV12-3/TRBV12-4 CASSLRDFGGTYEQYF